This TCR beta chain was sequenced for a study of blood T cell repertoires in COVID-19. TCRdb's table, derived via immunoSEQ multiplex PCR, lists solely in-frame clones and lacks some. Of around 50,000 clones in the sample, less than 85% were seen once. This clonotype was sampled from a human donor in a cohort sampled during active COVID-19. The sample consisted of peripheral blood.

CDR3 in DNA: TGTGCCAGCAGCCGAGGCAATCAGCCCCAGCATTTT. Protein product: CASSRGNQPQHF. This chain links TRBV5-6 with TRBJ1-5; D is unclear. The CDR3 is made up of 12 amino acids. From germline, CDR1 is SGHDT and CDR2 YYEEEE. The V end was cut by 4 bases, the J end by 2 bases, with 4 bases between. Variable domain in full (rest from reference TRBV5-6 and TRBJ1-5): DAGVTQSPTHLIKTRGQQVTLRCSPKSGHDTVSWYQQALGQGPQFIFQYYEEEERQRGNFPDRFSGHQFPNYSSELNVNALLLGDSALYLCASSRGNQPQHFGDGTRLSIL.